This record concerns one T cell receptor (beta chain) sequence. The target antigen is unknown. This CDR3 region has 15 residues. The V and J ends lost 6 bases and 1 base, in that order; junction bases with no gene match: 8. From germline, CDR1 is LNHDA and CDR2 SQIVND (reference sequence). The data are from a study of shared clonotypes between healthy human individuals. Points from the study as a whole: Researchers found naive subsets generally carried larger estimated richness than memory subsets.

Repertoires were generated with immunoSEQ multiplex PCR, while TCRdb's copy carries only in-frame clones and drops some. The profile covers 2 million to 2.5 million clones, with more than 85% appearing a single time and about 0.34% taken by the ten largest. The sequencing input was naive CD4+ T cells from PBMCs. Documented subset: CD45RA+ positively selected. This sequence originates from a man between 18 and 35 years old in good health. Some clones in this sample may be carry-over from other donors' samples. V gene TRBV19 combines with J gene TRBJ1-2, with 7 bases fitting TRBD1. CDR3 sequence reads: CASRQRGQGNYGYTF. The CDR3 DNA follows: TGTGCCAGTAGGCAGAGGGGGCAGGGTAACTATGGCTACACCTTC.